These 24 T cell receptor beta chains came from one sample sequenced in a study of blood T cell repertoires in COVID-19. Clones were read by immunoSEQ multiplex PCR, and TCRdb kept only the in-frame ones, dropping some. The sample lists approximately 210,000 clones, about 86% occurring once. Sequenced material: peripheral blood. These receptors were obtained from a man aged 50 to 59 with active or convalescent COVID-19.

V and J are TRBV5-1 and TRBJ2-5, with TRBD2 identical over 9 bases. CDR1 is SGHRS, CDR2 YFSETQ, per germline. The V gene end was trimmed by 0 bases and the J gene end by 1 base; junction bases not matched to a gene: 4. The CDR3 spans 16 residues. The CDR3 protein is CASSLGLAGSQETQYF. CDR3 coding DNA: TGCGCCAGCAGCTTGGGGCTAGCGGGATCCCAAGAGACCCAGTACTTC.

The genes are TRBV6-2 or TRBV6-3 and TRBJ2-1, with 7 bases lining up with TRBD2. Germline CDR1 is MNHEY and CDR2 is SVGEGT. The CDR3 runs 15 residues. V was clipped by 2 bases and J by 4 bases; unmatched bases: 5. The chain's CDR3 is CASSYGTNLYNEQFF. The CDR3 DNA reads TGTGCCAGCAGTTACGGGACTAACTTATACAATGAGCAGTTCTTC.

V usage is TRBV5-1 and J usage is TRBJ1-1; D is perhaps TRBD1 (5 bases). Germline V gene sequence: CDR1 SGHRS, CDR2 YFSETQ. V shed 0 bases and J shed 1 base, with 7 bases lying between them. The CDR3 loop spans 14 amino acids. In nucleotides, the CDR3 is TGCGCCAGCAGCTTGGTAGACAGGAACACTGAAGCTTTCTTT. This sequence encodes CASSLVDRNTEAFF.

This clone was recorded a few times. The CDR3 coding sequence is TGTGCCAGCACGCGGGGAGGGGTTAAGGGCTACACCTTC. Translating it yields CASTRGGVKGYTF. V usage is TRBV27 and J usage is TRBJ1-2, with a tentative D call TRBD1 (5 bases). With 7 bases removed from V and 8 bases from J, the gap between germline ends came to 17 bases. The V gene's germline CDR1 is MNHEY and CDR2 SMNVEV (reference sequence). This CDR3 contains 13 residues.

This rearrangement joins TRBV19 to TRBJ1-2; D ambiguous. V gave up 8 bases and J gave up 7 bases, with 17 bases separating them. Germline V CDR1 and CDR2: LNHDA, SQIVND (reference sequence). The CDR3 totals 13 residues. DNA for the CDR3: TGTGCCAGTCGGCCGGGATCCCCCCGTGGCTACACCTTC. It codes for CASRPGSPRGYTF.

This clone was counted only a few times. The chain uses TRBV4-1 and TRBJ2-1; 10 nucleotides align to TRBD2. The V and J ends lost 1 base and 5 bases, in that order; junction bases with no gene match: 11. The CDR3 has 18 residues. Germline V CDR1 and CDR2: MGHRA, YSYEKL. The CDR3 reads CASSQAASGGAVDNEQFF. CDR3 DNA: TGCGCCAGCAGCCAAGCGGCCAGCGGGGGGGCGGTGGACAATGAGCAGTTCTTC.

The V and J genes are TRBV7-2 and TRBJ1-1; no clear D. This CDR3 is built from 13 residues. V was trimmed by 5 bases and J by 1 base, leaving 8 bases between them. CDR1 and CDR2 from the germline V gene are SGHTA and FQGNSA. CDR3 DNA: TGTGCCAGCAGCGTTAAAGCGAACACTGAAGCTTTCTTT. Its translation is CASSVKANTEAFF.

CDR3 sequence reads: CASSPQGAENEKLFF. For the CDR3, the DNA is TGTGCCAGCAGCCCCCAGGGGGCCGAGAATGAAAAACTGTTTTTT. The chain couples TRBV7-2 to TRBJ1-4, with 8 bases aligning to TRBD1. CDR3 length: 15 residues. V was pared by 5 bases and J by 5 bases, with 7 bases of the junction left unmatched. Germline CDR1 is SGHTA and CDR2 is FQGNSA.

This clone was recorded once. V gene TRBV19 combines with J gene TRBJ2-4; a weak D match, TRBD2 (7 bases). Germline CDR1 is LNHDA and CDR2 is SQIVND (reference sequence). Trimming stripped 2 bases from V and 0 bases from J, with 11 bases between. The CDR3 sequence is 16 residues long. CDR3 bases: TGTGCCAGTAGTATACGGGGGGCTTTAGCCAAAAACATTCAGTACTTC. This translates into CASSIRGALAKNIQYF.

This rearrangement joins TRBV4-1 to TRBJ2-5, with 9 bases that match TRBD2. The CDR3 length is 18 residues. Germline loops: CDR1 MGHRA, CDR2 YSYEKL. The V and J ends lost 0 bases and 5 bases, in that order; junction bases with no gene match: 13. The chain's CDR3 is CASSQDTILAGVGETQYF. CDR3 bases: TGCGCCAGCAGCCAAGATACGATTTTAGCGGGAGTCGGTGAGACCCAGTACTTC.

The genes are TRBV6-5 and TRBJ2-7, with D hard to call. V gave up 5 bases and J gave up 3 bases, with 8 bases separating them. Germline-derived CDR1 and CDR2 are MNHEY and SVGAGI. The CDR3 runs 12 residues. CDR3 nucleotides: TGTGCCAGCAGTCCGCGAAACTACGAGCAGTACTTC. It specifies CASSPRNYEQYF.

This clone has more than one count but fewer than ten. J is TRBJ2-1 and V is TRBV5-8; D ambiguous. This CDR3 has 15 residues. V lost 0 bases, J lost 4 bases, and 11 bases lay in between. CDR1 and CDR2 (germline): SGHTS, YDEGEE. CDR3 nucleotides: TGTGCCAGCAGCTTGGTGGCCCTTGCATACAATGAGCAGTTCTTC. Its protein is CASSLVALAYNEQFF.

J is TRBJ2-2 and V is TRBV10-3; 10 nucleotides match TRBD2. V lost 5 bases to trimming and J lost 5 bases; unmatched junction nucleotides: 2. Germline lookup yields CDR1 ENHRY and CDR2 SYGVKD. The CDR3 loop spans 14 amino acids. CDR3 sequence reads: CAISPLAGTGELFF. CDR3 nucleotide sequence: TGTGCCATCAGTCCACTAGCGGGAACCGGGGAGCTGTTTTTT.

The chain employs TRBV30 and TRBJ1-1; D is ambiguous. The CDR3 extends over 15 amino acids. Germline CDR1 and CDR2: GTSNPN and SVGIG (reference sequence). Trimming shortened V by 5 bases and J by 0 bases, and 16 bases separated the two germline ends. DNA for the CDR3: TGTGCCTGGCACCCCGGGGATCTCATGAACACTGAAGCTTTCTTT. It is translated as CAWHPGDLMNTEAFF.

The chain employs TRBV7-9 and TRBJ1-1, with D perhaps matching TRBD1 (5 bases). The length of the CDR3 is 13 residues. Per the germline V gene, CDR1 is SEHNR and CDR2 is FQNEAQ (reference sequence). V was pared by 1 base and J by 10 bases, with 13 bases between. CDR3 region: CASSLGGTGSAFF. For the CDR3, the DNA is TGTGCCAGCAGCTTAGGAGGGACTGGATCAGCTTTCTTT.

The rearrangement joins TRBV7-2 to TRBJ1-1; D ambiguous. The germline V gene has CDR1 SGHTA and CDR2 FQGNSA. This CDR3 contains 14 residues. V shed 5 bases and J shed 1 base, with 11 bases lying between them. The CDR3 loop reads CASSRERWNTEAFF. CDR3 nucleotide sequence: TGTGCCAGCAGCCGGGAAAGGTGGAACACTGAAGCTTTCTTT.

The J gene is TRBJ1-2, the V gene TRBV6-5; no firm D call. V lost 11 bases and J lost 5, with 9 bases in between. The CDR3 is made up of 10 amino acids. Germline lookup yields CDR1 MNHEY and CDR2 SVGAGI. The CDR3, as DNA: TGTGCCGGGCGGGATTATGGCTACACCTTC. This codes for CAGRDYGYTF.

The V gene is TRBV3-1 (or the pseudogene TRBV3-2), the J gene TRBJ2-7; D may be TRBD2 (6 bases). Germline CDR1 and CDR2: LGHDT and YNNKEL (reference sequence). There are 11 residues in the CDR3. Trimming pared 8 bases from V and 3 bases from J, leaving 8 bases between. The CDR3 bases are TGTGCCAGCGGAGGGTACTACGAGCAGTACTTC. Its translation: CASGGYYEQYF.

Only a few counts were recorded for this clone. This chain connects TRBV28 to TRBJ1-1, with TRBD1 matching over 9 bases. Germline CDR1 is MDHEN and CDR2 is SYDVKM. With 3 bases clipped from V and 10 bases from J, the junction kept 6 bases outside the gene matches. The CDR3 has 13 residues. This CDR3 reads CASSLGQGGGAFF. The CDR3 DNA reads TGTGCCAGCAGTTTGGGACAGGGTGGAGGAGCTTTCTTT. The whole variable domain, remainder taken from reference TRBV28 and TRBJ1-1, is DVKVTQSSRYLVKRTGEKVFLECVQDMDHENMFWYRQDPGLGLRLIYFSYDVKMKEKGDIPEGYSVSREKKERFSLILESASTNQTSMYLCASSLGQGGGAFFGQGTRLTVV.

This clone was seen repeatedly, ten times or more. The chain employs TRBV28 and TRBJ2-2, with 10 bases aligning to TRBD1. Germline CDR1 and CDR2: MDHEN and SYDVKM. The CDR3 totals 16 residues. Trimming removed 0 bases from V and 5 bases from J; junction bases left unmatched: 3. The CDR3 loop reads CASSLWRTGGTGELFF. CDR3 nucleotides: TGTGCCAGCAGTTTATGGAGGACAGGGGGAACCGGGGAGCTGTTTTTT.

The CDR3 sequence is CASRKTDIQPQHF. The CDR3, as DNA: TGTGCCAGCAGAAAGACAGACATTCAGCCCCAGCATTTT. This rearrangement joins TRBV6-5 to TRBJ1-5, with TRBD1 as a possible D gene (5 bases). The CDR3 totals 13 residues. The V and J ends lost 6 bases and 6 bases respectively, with 12 bases between them. Germline CDR1 reads MNHEY; CDR2 reads SVGAGI.

This clone occurred once. Within the sample, other DNA sequences also encode this same CDR3. V gene TRBV7-3 combines with J gene TRBJ2-3; a weak D match, TRBD1 (5 bases). This CDR3 is built from 12 residues. CDR1 is SGHTA and CDR2 is FQGTGA in the germline V gene. V gave up 5 bases and J gave up 6 bases, with 9 bases separating them. The CDR3 spells CASSPGRDTQYF. As DNA, the CDR3 is TGTGCCAGCAGCCCAGGGCGGGATACGCAGTATTTT.

Here the CDR3 DNA reads TGTGCCAGCAGCCTACAGTGGTCGGAGCGGGGGTTCTCCTACGAGCAGTACTTC. Its translation is CASSLQWSERGFSYEQYF. This rearrangement joins TRBV7-8 to TRBJ2-7; TRBD2 aligns across 8 bases. Germline assignment: CDR1 SGHVS and CDR2 FQNEAQ. CDR3 length: 18 residues. The junction had 15 bases not matched to a gene; V was cut back by 5 bases and J by 0 bases.

The rearrangement links TRBV6-1 to TRBJ2-3; possible D gene TRBD2, 6 bases. The CDR3 extends over 16 amino acids. Trimming left V 1 base short and J 2 bases short, with 13 bases between. CDR1 is MNHNS, CDR2 SASEGT, per germline. The CDR3 sequence: CASSEVAGSLTDTQYF. The CDR3 DNA reads as TGTGCCAGCAGTGAAGTCGCGGGGTCCCTCACAGATACGCAGTATTTT.